The entry below gives a single T cell receptor (beta chain) sequence along with its context. Its antigen is currently unknown. These data belong to a study of blood T cells in healthy people across ages. The V gene's germline CDR1 is DFQATT and CDR2 SNEGSKA (reference sequence). This CDR3 has 19 residues. Trimming took 6 bases from V and 5 from J; bases not matched to a gene: 22. A sample-barcoded 5' primer and a J-beta primer mix were used in a second PCR of about 7 to 12 cycles. TCRdb passed the 5' RACE reads through MiXCR, listing each CDR3 protein once. This table has 1.5 million to 2 million distinct CDR3 sequences, 30% to 35% appearing once. Per sample, no less than 5.5 micrograms of total RNA were extracted. Study-wide results and limits: PBMCs were not sorted, which prevented a conclusive comparison of naive versus antigen-experienced cells.

Sequenced input: blood. The clonotype originates from a woman aged 25-40 years in good health. The chain joins TRBV20-1 to TRBJ1-6; 7 bases are shared with TRBD1. CDR3: CSAKTGTLTGRSNNSPLHF. The CDR3 DNA reads TGCAGTGCCAAGACAGGGACCCTAACAGGGAGGTCCAATAATTCACCCCTCCACTTT.